The 5 T cell receptor beta chains reported below all come from one sample, sequenced in a study of PD-L1 blockade in urothelial cancer. The sample's time point: pretreatment peripheral blood. The table came from immunoSEQ multiplex PCR; TCRdb's copy has only in-frame clones and leaves some out. The sample holds some 71,000 clones, just under 85% seen once. Here the sequenced sample was PBMCs, taken around atezolizumab (anti-PD-L1) treatment. Every receptor here comes from a man aged 35 to 55 with urothelial cancer.

The gene calls are TRBV14 and TRBJ2-2, with D perhaps matching TRBD1 (5 bases). Germline loops: CDR1 SGHDN, CDR2 FVKESK. The ends were cut back, 1 base at V and 3 bases at J, with 12 bases in the middle. The CDR3 spans 16 residues. CDR3 sequence reads: CASSQGRRGDTGELFF. As DNA, the CDR3 is TGTGCCAGCAGCCAAGGGCGAAGGGGCGACACCGGGGAGCTGTTTTTT. The full variable domain, rest sourced from reference TRBV14 and TRBJ2-2, is EAGVTQFPSHSVIEKGQTVTLRCDPISGHDNLYWYRRVMGKEIKFLLHFVKESKQDESGMPNNRFLAERTGGTYSTLKVQPAELEDSGVYFCASSQGRRGDTGELFFGEGSRLTVL.

The chain is built from TRBV11-2 and TRBJ2-7, with a possible D match to TRBD1 (7 bases). This CDR3 contains 16 residues. Germline assignment: CDR1 SGHAT and CDR2 FQNNGV. The ends were cut back, 4 bases at V and 0 bases at J, with 16 bases in the middle. CDR3 nucleotide sequence: TGTGCCAGCAGCTCACTCGCGGGACAGAACTCCTACGAGCAGTACTTC. As protein: CASSSLAGQNSYEQYF.

CDR3 sequence reads: CSFPWGGHRRSNQPQHF. CDR3 DNA sequence: TGCAGCTTCCCCTGGGGGGGACACAGACGTAGCAATCAGCCCCAGCATTTT. The genes are TRBV29-1 and TRBJ1-5; D might be TRBD1 (6 bases). V was cut by 8 bases and J by 0 bases, with 23 bases left in between. The CDR3 is 17 amino acids. The V gene's germline CDR1 is SQVTM and CDR2 ANQGSEA.

This chain links TRBV11-3 with TRBJ2-7, with 9 nucleotides matching TRBD2. Germline V gene lookup returns CDR1 SGHNT and CDR2 YENEEA. The CDR3 totals 13 residues. Losses at the gene ends were 3 bases for V and 7 bases for J; bases not matched to a gene: 4. The CDR3 sequence is CASSFSGSGEQYF. The CDR3 DNA follows: TGTGCCAGCAGCTTTAGCGGGAGTGGTGAGCAGTACTTC. The full variable domain, in which reference TRBV11-3 and TRBJ2-7 provide the parts outside the CDR3, is EAGVVQSPRYKIIEKKQPVAFWCNPISGHNTLYWYLQNLGQGPELLIRYENEEAVDDSQLPKDRFSAERLKGVDSTLKIQPAELGDSAVYLCASSFSGSGEQYFGPGTRLTVT.

This clone was observed a few times. V gene TRBV28 combines with J gene TRBJ1-1; D perhaps matches TRBD1 (6 bases). Trimming took 2 bases from V and 6 from J, leaving 13 bases between them. The V gene's germline CDR1 is MDHEN and CDR2 SYDVKM. The CDR3 spans 14 residues. The DNA for the CDR3 is TGTGCCAGCAGTTTAAAGCGGGGGCAGGCTGAAGCTTTCTTT. This translates into CASSLKRGQAEAFF.